This T cell receptor beta chain was captured by sequencing in a study of cytomegalovirus exposure and HLA in healthy donors. Study as a whole: The 100 million to 120 million unique TCR beta sequences, from about 179 million T cells, were found by an earlier analysis. Study outcomes and limitations: DRB1 showed the most TCR associations and HLA-C the fewest in a later analysis, as rates varied by HLA locus. A later analysis reportedly found fewer N-insertions in an Asian-associated ancestry cluster than the roughly 680-donor mean. The productive fraction for most TCR beta V segments was about 90% or about 30% in an earlier analysis.

13 Jbeta primers and 60 Vbeta primers were used for the PCR. Using immunoSEQ multiplex PCR, the repertoire was profiled, and TCRdb retains in-frame clones only, with some absent. The data hold over 100,000 clones, with about 8.5% observed a single time. This clone appeared a few times. Its antigen is as yet unknown. V lost 1 base and J 5 bases, leaving 11 bases between the germline ends. CDR1 and CDR2 from the germline V gene are MGHRA and YSYEKL. The CDR3 extends over 14 amino acids. The chain joins TRBV4-1 to TRBJ2-5, with a possible D match to TRBD1 (7 bases). Source material: PBMCs. This clonotype was sampled from a man in his forties in good health and CMV-seronegative. The CDR3 is CASSQVQGGETQYF. CDR3 nucleotide sequence: TGCGCCAGCAGCCAAGTTCAGGGGGGTGAGACCCAGTACTTC.